The T cell receptor (beta chain) described here comes from a study of early T cells in non-severe SARS-CoV-2 infection. This clonotype has more than one count but fewer than ten. One entry per CDR3 protein results from TCRdb running MiXCR on the 5' RACE reads. This sample has 50,000 to 65,000 distinct CDR3 sequences, with 20% found just once. From germline, CDR1 is LGHDT and CDR2 YNNKEL (reference sequence). The CDR3 contains 14 residues. V was clipped by 2 bases and J by 6 bases, with 13 bases between them. The chain carries TRBV3-1 and TRBJ1-1; D gene ambiguous. The sample was whole blood, taken at baseline. The TCR comes from an adult who was a healthcare worker with PCR-confirmed SARS-CoV-2 infection or an uninfected control (not recorded which). The CDR3: CASSQPEGGSEAFF. CDR3 DNA: TGTGCCAGCAGCCAACCAGAGGGAGGTTCTGAAGCTTTCTTT.